The 21 T cell receptor beta chains given below trace back to one sample, sequenced in a study of cytomegalovirus exposure and HLA in healthy donors. Vbeta (60) and Jbeta (13) primers were used in the PCR. Assay used: immunoSEQ multiplex PCR; TCRdb lists only in-frame clones, some missing. The sample table sets out about 47,000 clones. The sequenced material came from PBMCs. The receptors derive from a male donor in good health and CMV-seronegative.

The CDR3 loop reads CASSQAGTGYSEQYF. The CDR3 nucleotides are TGTGCCAGCAGCCAAGCCGGGACAGGGTACTCCGAGCAGTACTTC. This sequence joins TRBV14 and TRBJ2-7; TRBD1 aligns across 9 bases. This CDR3 region has 15 residues. Trimming removed 1 base from V and 6 bases from J; junction bases left unmatched: 7. Germline CDR1 and CDR2: SGHDN and FVKESK.

The chain uses TRBV5-1 and TRBJ1-3; TRBD1 aligns across 10 bases. The V and J ends lost 0 bases and 3 bases, in that order; junction bases with no gene match: 6. Per the germline V gene, CDR1 is SGHRS and CDR2 is YFSETQ. The CDR3 is 17 amino acids. The CDR3 DNA reads TGCGCCAGCAGCTTGGGGACAGGGGGAAGGTATGGAAACACCATATATTTT. Amino acids: CASSLGTGGRYGNTIYF.

V gene TRBV18 combines with J gene TRBJ1-2; tentatively, D is TRBD1 (6 bases). CDR1 is KGHSH, CDR2 LQKENI, per germline. The V end lost 3 bases, the J end lost 8 bases, and 13 bases lay between the germline ends. There are 13 residues in the CDR3. The CDR3 region is CASSPKQGGGYTF. The CDR3 DNA reads TGTGCCAGCTCACCTAAACAGGGCGGAGGCTACACCTTC.

The chain uses TRBV18 and TRBJ1-3; D is unresolved. The CDR3 sequence is 15 residues long. Trimming removed 3 bases from V and 0 bases from J, with 9 bases in between. In germline, CDR1 is KGHSH, CDR2 LQKENI. The CDR3 DNA is TGTGCCAGCTCACCGACGGGAGCCTCTGGAAACACCATATATTTT. Residues: CASSPTGASGNTIYF.

The gene calls are TRBV4-1 and TRBJ2-7; 7 bases are shared with TRBD2. This CDR3 is built from 15 residues. Trimming cost V 3 bases and J 0 bases; bases outside gene matches: 5. Germline CDR1 reads MGHRA; CDR2 reads YSYEKL. The DNA of the CDR3 is TGCGCCAGCAGCCAGAGCGGGGTAAGCTCCTACGAGCAGTACTTC. Translated: CASSQSGVSSYEQYF.

The genes are TRBV7-2 and TRBJ1-1; 8 positions agree with TRBD1. Germline V gene lookup returns CDR1 SGHTA and CDR2 FQGNSA. With 0 bases clipped from V and 5 bases from J, the junction kept 5 bases outside the gene matches. The CDR3 loop spans 15 amino acids. The CDR3 sequence is CASSLARGRATEAFF. CDR3 nucleotides: TGTGCCAGCAGCTTAGCCAGGGGGCGAGCGACTGAAGCTTTCTTT.

The V and J genes are TRBV27 and TRBJ1-6; D gene ambiguous. Germline V CDR1 and CDR2: MNHEY, SMNVEV (reference sequence). V was trimmed by 0 bases and J by 7 bases, leaving 10 bases between them. This CDR3 has 15 amino acids. The CDR3 DNA reads as TGTGCCAGCAGTTTATCGACTATAGGGAATTCACCCCTCCACTTT. This translates into CASSLSTIGNSPLHF.

The chain joins TRBV18 to TRBJ2-7; TRBD1 might be the D (7 bases). CDR1 and CDR2 (germline): KGHSH, LQKENI. The germline V and J ends were trimmed by 2 bases and 0 bases, with 11 bases remaining between them. The CDR3 runs to 15 residues. This CDR3 reads CASSPGGDSSYEQYF. CDR3 nucleotide sequence: TGTGCCAGCTCACCAGGAGGGGACAGCTCCTACGAGCAGTACTTC.

V gene TRBV6-5 combines with J gene TRBJ1-2; 8 bases line up with TRBD1. CDR1 is MNHEY, CDR2 SVGAGI, per germline. Trimming cost V 4 bases and J 5 bases; bases outside gene matches: 9. The CDR3 consists of 15 residues. The CDR3 protein is CASSWDRRGGYGYTF. The CDR3 nucleotides read TGTGCCAGCAGTTGGGACAGGCGGGGGGGATATGGCTACACCTTC.

J is TRBJ2-2 and V is TRBV27; D not resolved. CDR1 and CDR2 (germline): MNHEY, SMNVEV (reference sequence). The CDR3 is made up of 15 amino acids. V dropped 2 bases and J dropped 0 bases, with 7 bases sitting between them. Written as DNA, the CDR3 is TGTGCCAGCAGTTTACTGTACTCGAACACCGGGGAGCTGTTTTTT. Its protein is CASSLLYSNTGELFF.

The genes are TRBV19 and TRBJ2-1; D is possibly TRBD1 (6 bases). In germline, CDR1 is LNHDA, CDR2 SQIVND (reference sequence). V lost 3 bases and J 2 bases, leaving 11 bases between the germline ends. The CDR3 consists of 15 residues. CDR3 region: CASSIVRGPYNEQFF. CDR3 DNA: TGTGCCAGTAGTATCGTCAGGGGTCCCTACAATGAGCAGTTCTTC. The full variable domain, rest sourced from reference TRBV19 and TRBJ2-1, is DGGITQSPKYLFRKEGQNVTLSCEQNLNHDAMYWYRQDPGQGLRLIYYSQIVNDFQKGDIAEGYSVSREKKESFPLTVTSAQKNPTAFYLCASSIVRGPYNEQFFGPGTRLTVL.

As for this clone: The germline gene is not matched at one end of the junction; a read error may be the cause. The chain carries TRBV7-7 and TRBJ2-5, with TRBD2 matching over 7 bases. The germline gives CDR1 SSHAT, CDR2 FNYEAQ (reference sequence). CDR3 length equals 11 residues. CDR3 bases: TGTGCTAGCAGCATGCGGGAGCCGGAGTACTTC. Translating gives CASSMREPEYF.

The chain carries TRBV30 and TRBJ1-2; D is perhaps TRBD1 (6 bases). The CDR3 sequence is 14 residues long. Germline V gene sequence: CDR1 GTSNPN, CDR2 SVGIG (reference sequence). Between the trimmed V and J ends, which lost 2 bases and 3 bases, there was a span of 13 bases. CDR3 sequence: CAWSRRGADYGYTF. The CDR3 region has the DNA TGTGCCTGGAGTAGGCGGGGGGCAGACTATGGCTACACCTTC. Full variable domain (outside the CDR3, taken from reference TRBV30 and TRBJ1-2): SQTIHQWPATLVQPVGSPLSLECTVEGTSNPNLYWYRQAAGRGLQLLFYSVGIGQISSEVPQNLSASRPQDRQFILSSKKLLLSDSGFYLCAWSRRGADYGYTFGSGTRLTVV.

V and J are TRBV30 and TRBJ2-7; D not certain. Between the trimmed V and J ends, which lost 2 bases and 3 bases, there was a span of 8 bases. The CDR3 runs to 12 residues. Per germline, CDR1 GTSNPN and CDR2 SVGIG (reference sequence). CDR3 coding DNA: TGTGCCTGGAGTCGGGTTCTCTACGAGCAGTACTTC. Translating gives CAWSRVLYEQYF.

The chain links TRBV5-1 to TRBJ2-7, with 7 bases fitting TRBD1. Germline lookup yields CDR1 SGHRS and CDR2 YFSETQ. The CDR3 runs to 14 residues. V was clipped by 8 bases and J by 0 bases; unmatched bases: 8. The CDR3 DNA is TGCGCCAGTGCCCGGGACAGCACCTCCTACGAGCAGTACTTC. It yields the protein CASARDSTSYEQYF.

Of note for this clone: This sample also contains other DNA sequences that code for the same CDR3. The chain joins TRBV25-1 to TRBJ2-1; perhaps TRBD1 as D (6 bases). Trimming took off 7 bases at V and 6 bases at J, with 16 bases between the two ends. The CDR3 has 14 amino acids. Germline CDR1 and CDR2: MGHDK and SYGVNS. The CDR3 coding sequence is TGTGCCAGCAACGCACAGGGTGAGGTCAATGAGCAGTTCTTC. Amino acids: CASNAQGEVNEQFF.

The CDR3 sequence: CASSLDLAGGYTF. Here the CDR3 DNA reads TGTGCCAGCAGCTTAGATTTGGCGGGAGGCTACACCTTC. V is TRBV11-2 and J is TRBJ1-2; D is ambiguous. The V gene lost 0 bases and the J gene lost 8 bases, with 10 bases spanning the gap. CDR1 and CDR2 (germline): SGHAT, FQNNGV. There are 13 residues in the CDR3.

This chain uses TRBV7-6 with TRBJ2-3; 10 bases line up with TRBD1. CDR1 SGHVS and CDR2 FNYEAQ come from the germline V gene. V gave up 1 base and J gave up 1 base; unmatched junction bases: 14. The CDR3 has 20 residues. Here the CDR3 DNA reads TGTGCCAGCAGCTTAGGTCCTACCGTGACAGGGGGCCATCGCACAGATACGCAGTATTTT. Encoded protein: CASSLGPTVTGGHRTDTQYF.

The chain combines TRBV7-9 with TRBJ1-2, with a weak D call TRBD1 (6 bases). This CDR3 has 12 residues. Germline CDR1 and CDR2: SEHNR and FQNEAQ (reference sequence). With 4 bases removed from V and 9 bases from J, the gap between germline ends came to 12 bases. CDR3 amino acids: CASSSTGLSYTF. As DNA, the CDR3 is TGTGCCAGCAGCTCCACAGGGCTAAGCTACACCTTC. Together with reference TRBV7-9 and TRBJ1-2, the CDR3 gives the full variable domain: DTGVSQNPRHKITKRGQNVTFRCDPISEHNRLYWYRQTLGQGPEFLTYFQNEAQLEKSRLLSDRFSAERPKGSFSTLEIQRTEQGDSAMYLCASSSTGLSYTFGSGTRLTVV.

The chain uses TRBV6-5 and TRBJ2-2, with 7 bases aligning to TRBD2. Germline V CDR1 and CDR2: MNHEY, SVGAGI. This CDR3 has 13 residues. J was trimmed by 5 bases and V by 4 bases; bases with no gene match: 1. CDR3 DNA sequence: TGTGCCAGCAGTTCGCGGGAGACCGGGGAGCTGTTTTTT. Encoded protein: CASSSRETGELFF.

The V and J genes are TRBV7-9 and TRBJ1-4; D is perhaps TRBD1 (6 bases). Between the trimmed V and J ends, which lost 3 bases and 8 bases, there was a span of 7 bases. The CDR3 has 12 amino acids. CDR1 is SEHNR and CDR2 is FQNEAQ in the germline V gene (reference sequence). CDR3 region: CASSFQGEKLFF. CDR3 DNA sequence: TGTGCCAGCAGCTTTCAGGGGGAAAAACTGTTTTTT.